Shown below are 5 T cell receptor beta chains from a single sample sequenced in a study of T cells after posttransplantation cyclophosphamide. Measured with immunoSEQ multiplex PCR; TCRdb has only the in-frame clones, and not every one. The specimen has tens of thousands of clones, none found just once. The sample was PBMCs. The receptors were gathered from a man aged 35 to 55 in good health, CMV-negative, and a related stem cell transplant donor.

This clone was observed many times. The CDR3 DNA follows: TGTGCCAGTAGTACCGTGAGCTCCTACAATGAGCAGTTCTTC. As protein: CASSTVSSYNEQFF. J is TRBJ2-1 and V is TRBV19; no definite D call. This CDR3 has 14 amino acids. Germline loops: CDR1 LNHDA, CDR2 SQIVND (reference sequence). Trimming left V 4 bases short and J 0 bases short, with 7 bases between.

This clone was counted only a few times. The chain recombines TRBV27 with TRBJ1-6, with D unclear. The CDR3 runs 13 residues. Germline V CDR1 and CDR2: MNHEY, SMNVEV (reference sequence). The V end was cut by 4 bases, the J end by 9 bases, with 10 bases between. CDR3 nucleotide sequence: TGTGCCAGCAGTTCAGGTTTCGGTTCACCCCTCCACTTT. As protein: CASSSGFGSPLHF.

This clone came up many times. The chain employs TRBV21-1 and TRBJ1-1; the D call of TRBD1 is as the table states it, not checked on the DNA. TRBV21-1 has pseudogene status. The CDR3 has 15 amino acids. CDR3 DNA: TGTGCCAGCAGGAATGCCGGGACACCAGCTGGGCGAGCTTTCTTT. Amino acids: CASRNAGTPAGRAFF.

This clone was seen repeatedly, ten times or more. Other DNA sequences from this sample encode an identical CDR3 as well. The rearrangement links TRBV10-3 to TRBJ2-6; TRBD2 might be the D (6 bases). The germline V gene has CDR1 ENHRY and CDR2 SYGVKD. The CDR3 is 17 residues long. V lost 4 bases to trimming and J lost 1 base, with 14 bases between them. Here the CDR3 reads CAISGAGGLSGANVLTF. The CDR3 bases are TGTGCCATCAGTGGGGCCGGGGGTCTTTCTGGGGCCAACGTCCTGACTTTC.

There are many counts of this clone. The V call is TRBV30, the J call TRBJ1-4; perhaps TRBD1 as D (5 bases). The V gene's germline CDR1 is GTSNPN and CDR2 SVGIG (reference sequence). The germline V and J ends were trimmed by 3 bases and 4 bases, with 12 bases remaining between them. CDR3 length: 14 residues. The CDR3 DNA follows: TGTGCCTGGAGCACCGGGACTGATAATGAAAAACTGTTTTTT. Translating gives CAWSTGTDNEKLFF.